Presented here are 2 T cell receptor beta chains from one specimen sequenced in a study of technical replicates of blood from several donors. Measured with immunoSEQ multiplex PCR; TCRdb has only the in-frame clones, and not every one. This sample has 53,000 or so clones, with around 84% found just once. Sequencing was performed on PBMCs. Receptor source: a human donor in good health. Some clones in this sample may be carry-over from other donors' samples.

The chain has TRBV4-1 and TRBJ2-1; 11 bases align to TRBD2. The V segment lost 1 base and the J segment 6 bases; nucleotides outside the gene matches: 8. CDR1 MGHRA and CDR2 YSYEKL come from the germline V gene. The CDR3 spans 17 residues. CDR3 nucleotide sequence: TGCGCCAGCAGCCAAGTAGACTTAGGACTAGCGGGCAATGAGCAGTTCTTC. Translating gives CASSQVDLGLAGNEQFF.

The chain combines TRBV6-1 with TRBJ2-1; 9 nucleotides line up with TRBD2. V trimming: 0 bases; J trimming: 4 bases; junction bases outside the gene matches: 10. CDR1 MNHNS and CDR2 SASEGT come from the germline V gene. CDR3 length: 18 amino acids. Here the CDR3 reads CASSEARGSSGGYNEQFF. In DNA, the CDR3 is TGTGCCAGCAGTGAAGCGCGGGGGAGTAGCGGGGGATACAATGAGCAGTTCTTC.